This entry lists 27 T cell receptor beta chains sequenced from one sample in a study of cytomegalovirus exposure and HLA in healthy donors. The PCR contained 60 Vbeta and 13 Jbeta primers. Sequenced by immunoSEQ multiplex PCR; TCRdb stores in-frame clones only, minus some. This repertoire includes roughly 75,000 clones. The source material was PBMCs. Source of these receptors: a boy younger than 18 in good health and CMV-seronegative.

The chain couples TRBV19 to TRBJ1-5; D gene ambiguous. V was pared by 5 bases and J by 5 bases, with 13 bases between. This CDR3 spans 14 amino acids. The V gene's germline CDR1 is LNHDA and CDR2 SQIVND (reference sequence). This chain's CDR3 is CASSLMQEDQPQHF. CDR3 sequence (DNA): TGTGCCAGTAGTCTCATGCAGGAGGATCAGCCCCAGCATTTT.

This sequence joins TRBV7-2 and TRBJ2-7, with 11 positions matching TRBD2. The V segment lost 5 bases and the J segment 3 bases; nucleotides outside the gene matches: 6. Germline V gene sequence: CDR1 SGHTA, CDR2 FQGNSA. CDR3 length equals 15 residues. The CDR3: CASSQGLAENYEQYF. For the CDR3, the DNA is TGTGCCAGCAGCCAGGGACTAGCGGAGAACTACGAGCAGTACTTC.

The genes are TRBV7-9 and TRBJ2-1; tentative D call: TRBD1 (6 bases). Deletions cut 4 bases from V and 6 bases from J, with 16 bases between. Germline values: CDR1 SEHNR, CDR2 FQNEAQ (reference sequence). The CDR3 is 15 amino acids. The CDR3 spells CASSSTQGISNEQFF. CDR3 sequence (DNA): TGTGCCAGCAGCTCTACGCAGGGGATTAGCAATGAGCAGTTCTTC.

The CDR3 loop is CAWSHGTQGHEQFF. As DNA, the CDR3 is TGTGCCTGGAGTCACGGGACACAGGGGCATGAGCAGTTCTTC. The rearrangement links TRBV30 to TRBJ2-1, with 7 positions matching TRBD1. J gave up 8 bases and V 2 bases, and 9 bases lay outside the gene matches. CDR1 and CDR2 (germline): GTSNPN, SVGIG (reference sequence). The CDR3 runs to 14 residues.

The CDR3 region has the DNA TGCGCCAGCAGTCGAAGACAGGGGCCGACGGAACACAAAGAGACCCAGTACTTC. Protein product: CASSRRQGPTEHKETQYF. The rearrangement uses TRBV5-1 and TRBJ2-5; 8 nucleotides align to TRBD1. In germline, CDR1 is SGHRS, CDR2 YFSETQ. V lost 5 bases and J lost 3; bases outside the gene matches: 18. The CDR3 has 18 amino acids.

The CDR3: CASSLSWTGWLFF. CDR3 nucleotides: TGTGCCAGCAGTTTATCTTGGACAGGGTGGCTGTTTTTT. This chain connects TRBV27 to TRBJ2-2; 8 nucleotides agree with TRBD1. The CDR3 consists of 13 residues. The germline CDR1 and CDR2 sequences are MNHEY and SMNVEV (reference sequence). V dropped 0 bases and J dropped 13; count of bases not matched to a gene: 4.

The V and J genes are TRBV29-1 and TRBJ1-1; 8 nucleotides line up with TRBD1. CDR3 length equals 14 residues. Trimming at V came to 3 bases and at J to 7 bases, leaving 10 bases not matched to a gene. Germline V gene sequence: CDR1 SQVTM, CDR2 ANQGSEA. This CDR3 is CSVERTGRSNEAFF. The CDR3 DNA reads TGCAGCGTTGAGAGGACAGGGCGTAGCAATGAAGCTTTCTTT.

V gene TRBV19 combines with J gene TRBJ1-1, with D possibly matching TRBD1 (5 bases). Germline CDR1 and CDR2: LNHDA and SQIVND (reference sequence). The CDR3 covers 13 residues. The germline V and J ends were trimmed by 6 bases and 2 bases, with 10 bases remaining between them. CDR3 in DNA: TGTGCCAGTAGGGACGGACATAACACTGAAGCTTTCTTT. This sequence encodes CASRDGHNTEAFF.

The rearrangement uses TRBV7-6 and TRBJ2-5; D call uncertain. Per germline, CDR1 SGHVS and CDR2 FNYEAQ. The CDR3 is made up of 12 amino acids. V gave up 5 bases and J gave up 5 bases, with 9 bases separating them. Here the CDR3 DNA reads TGTGCCAGCAGCCAGACTTTGGAGACCCAGTACTTC. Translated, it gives CASSQTLETQYF.

CDR3 bases: TGTGCCAGCAGCTTAGGCAGCGGGACTGAAGCTTTCTTT. This encodes CASSLGSGTEAFF. This chain connects TRBV5-5 to TRBJ1-1; D is ambiguous. The CDR3 is made up of 13 amino acids. Trimming removed 2 bases at V and 5 bases at J, with 10 bases between. Germline lookup yields CDR1 SGHKS and CDR2 YYEKEE (reference sequence).

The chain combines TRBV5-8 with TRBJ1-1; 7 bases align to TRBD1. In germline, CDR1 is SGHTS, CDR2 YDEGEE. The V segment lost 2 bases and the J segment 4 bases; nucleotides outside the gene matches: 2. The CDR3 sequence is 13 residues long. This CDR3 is CASSFGTATEAFF. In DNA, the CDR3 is TGTGCCAGCAGCTTTGGGACAGCCACTGAAGCTTTCTTT.

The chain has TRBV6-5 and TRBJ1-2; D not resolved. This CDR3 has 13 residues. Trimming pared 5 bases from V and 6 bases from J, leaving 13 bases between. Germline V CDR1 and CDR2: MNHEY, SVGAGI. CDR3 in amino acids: CASSQRGYNGYTF. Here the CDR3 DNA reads TGTGCCAGCAGTCAACGAGGGTACAATGGCTACACCTTC.

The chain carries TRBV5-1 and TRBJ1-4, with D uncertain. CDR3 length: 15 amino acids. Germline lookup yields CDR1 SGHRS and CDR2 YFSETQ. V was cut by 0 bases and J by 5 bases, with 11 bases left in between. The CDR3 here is CASSLEAGGNEKLFF. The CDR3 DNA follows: TGCGCCAGCAGCTTGGAGGCAGGCGGGAATGAAAAACTGTTTTTT. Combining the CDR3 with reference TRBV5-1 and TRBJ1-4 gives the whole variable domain KAGVTQTPRYLIKTRGQQVTLSCSPISGHRSVSWYQQTPGQGLQFLFEYFSETQRNKGNFPGRFSGRQFSNSRSEMNVSTLELGDSALYLCASSLEAGGNEKLFFGSGTQLSVL.

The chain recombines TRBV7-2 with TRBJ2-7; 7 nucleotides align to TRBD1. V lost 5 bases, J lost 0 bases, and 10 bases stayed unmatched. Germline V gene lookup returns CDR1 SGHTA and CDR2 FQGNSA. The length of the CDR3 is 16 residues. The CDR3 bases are TGTGCCAGCAGCCCGAGGACAGGAGCCAGCTCCTACGAGCAGTACTTC. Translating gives CASSPRTGASSYEQYF.

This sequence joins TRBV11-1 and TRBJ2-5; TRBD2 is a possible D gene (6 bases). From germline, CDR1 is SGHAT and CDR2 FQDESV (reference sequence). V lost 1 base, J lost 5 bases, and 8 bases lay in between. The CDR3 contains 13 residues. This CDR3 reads CASSLVLAETQYF. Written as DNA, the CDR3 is TGTGCCAGCAGCTTAGTTCTAGCGGAGACCCAGTACTTC.

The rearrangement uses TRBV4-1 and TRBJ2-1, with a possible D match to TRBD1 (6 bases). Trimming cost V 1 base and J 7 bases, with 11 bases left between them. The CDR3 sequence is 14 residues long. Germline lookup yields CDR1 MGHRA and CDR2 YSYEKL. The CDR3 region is CASSQGLDRNEQFF. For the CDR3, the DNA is TGCGCCAGCAGCCAAGGGCTCGACAGGAATGAGCAGTTCTTC.

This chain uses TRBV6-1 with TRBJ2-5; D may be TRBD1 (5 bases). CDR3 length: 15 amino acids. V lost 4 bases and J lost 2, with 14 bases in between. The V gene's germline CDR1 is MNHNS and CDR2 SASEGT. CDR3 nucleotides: TGTGCCAGCAGTGGTGCCCCAGGGCGGCAAGAGACCCAGTACTTC. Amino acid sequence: CASSGAPGRQETQYF.

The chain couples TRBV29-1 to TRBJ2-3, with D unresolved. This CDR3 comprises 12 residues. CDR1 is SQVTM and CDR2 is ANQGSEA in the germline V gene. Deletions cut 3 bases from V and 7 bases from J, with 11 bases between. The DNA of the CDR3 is TGCAGCGTTGAGCAGAGCGCCAATACGCAGTATTTT. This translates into CSVEQSANTQYF.

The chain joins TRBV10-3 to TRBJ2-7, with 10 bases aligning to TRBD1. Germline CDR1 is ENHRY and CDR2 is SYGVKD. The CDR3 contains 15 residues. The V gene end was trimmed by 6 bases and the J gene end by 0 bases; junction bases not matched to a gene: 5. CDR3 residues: CAIRGTGASSYEQYF. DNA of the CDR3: TGTGCCATCAGGGGGACAGGGGCAAGCTCCTACGAGCAGTACTTC.

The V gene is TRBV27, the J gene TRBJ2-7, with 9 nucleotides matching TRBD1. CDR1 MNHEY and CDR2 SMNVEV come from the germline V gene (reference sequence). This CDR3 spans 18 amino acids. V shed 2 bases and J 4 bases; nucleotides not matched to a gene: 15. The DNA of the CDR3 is TGTGCCAGCAGTTTACTTTACCCCTACCGGGACAGGGCATACGAGCAGTACTTC. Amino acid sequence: CASSLLYPYRDRAYEQYF.

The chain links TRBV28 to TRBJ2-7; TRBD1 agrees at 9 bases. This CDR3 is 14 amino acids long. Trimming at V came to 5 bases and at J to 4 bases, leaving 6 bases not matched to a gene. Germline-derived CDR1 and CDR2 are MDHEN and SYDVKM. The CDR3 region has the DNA TGTGCCAGCAGTACCGGGACAGGGCTGTACGAGCAGTACTTC. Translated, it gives CASSTGTGLYEQYF.

Here the CDR3 DNA reads TGTGCCAGCAGCCCTGGGACTAGCGCGCAAGAGACCCAGTACTTC. This sequence encodes CASSPGTSAQETQYF. The chain combines TRBV7-3 with TRBJ2-5, with 10 bases lining up with TRBD2. V lost 5 bases and J lost 2; bases outside the gene matches: 5. Germline CDR1 reads SGHTA; CDR2 reads FQGTGA. The CDR3 is 15 residues long.

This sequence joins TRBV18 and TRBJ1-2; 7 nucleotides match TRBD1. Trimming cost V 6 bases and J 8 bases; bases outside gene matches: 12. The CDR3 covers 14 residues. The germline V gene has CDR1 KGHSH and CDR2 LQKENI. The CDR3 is CASSPTTGWDGYTF. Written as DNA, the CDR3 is TGTGCCAGCTCGCCTACGACAGGGTGGGACGGCTACACCTTC.

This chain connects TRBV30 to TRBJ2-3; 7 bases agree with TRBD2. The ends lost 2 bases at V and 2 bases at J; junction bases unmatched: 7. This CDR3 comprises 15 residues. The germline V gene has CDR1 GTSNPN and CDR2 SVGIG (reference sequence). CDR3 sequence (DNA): TGTGCCTGGAGTTCGGCTAGCGGCAACACAGATACGCAGTATTTT. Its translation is CAWSSASGNTDTQYF.

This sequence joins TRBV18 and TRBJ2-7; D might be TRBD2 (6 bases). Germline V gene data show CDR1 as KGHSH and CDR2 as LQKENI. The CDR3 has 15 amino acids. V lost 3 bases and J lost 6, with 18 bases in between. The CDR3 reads CASSPRDLLSREQYF. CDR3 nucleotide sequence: TGTGCCAGCTCACCGCGGGACCTACTGAGCCGCGAGCAGTACTTC.

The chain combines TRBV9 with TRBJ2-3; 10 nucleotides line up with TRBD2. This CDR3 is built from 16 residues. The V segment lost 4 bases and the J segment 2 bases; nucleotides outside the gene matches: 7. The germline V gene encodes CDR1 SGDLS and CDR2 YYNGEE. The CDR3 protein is CASSPLGTSVTDTQYF. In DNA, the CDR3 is TGTGCCAGCAGCCCCCTGGGGACTAGCGTCACAGATACGCAGTATTTT.

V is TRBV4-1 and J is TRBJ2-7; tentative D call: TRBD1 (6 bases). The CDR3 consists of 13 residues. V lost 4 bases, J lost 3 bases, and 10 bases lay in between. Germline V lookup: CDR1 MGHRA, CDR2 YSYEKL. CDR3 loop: CASSLQGNYEQYF. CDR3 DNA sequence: TGCGCCAGCAGCCTACAGGGTAACTACGAGCAGTACTTC.